The 23 T cell receptor beta chains presented below share a single source sample, sequenced in a study of blood T cells in healthy people across ages. The authors ran a second PCR of 7 to 11 cycles using a sample-barcoded 5' primer and a J-beta primer mix. TCRdb processed the 5' RACE reads anew with MiXCR; each CDR3 protein has one entry. The data contain approximately 320,000 distinct CDR3 sequences, roughly a quarter of them singletons. Sequencing used blood. The receptors were sampled from a woman in her seventies in good health.

This clonotype was observed a few times. This chain links TRBV7-2 with TRBJ1-3; the match to TRBD1 covers 8 bases. CDR3 length equals 15 residues. Germline trimming cut 3 bases from V and 5 bases from J; bases unmatched to any gene: 6. Germline V gene sequence: CDR1 SGHTA, CDR2 FQGNSA. The CDR3 here is CASSFPQGARNTIYF. In DNA, the CDR3 is TGTGCCAGCAGCTTCCCCCAGGGGGCGAGAAACACCATATATTTT.

This clonotype has at least ten counts. The V call is TRBV29-1, the J call TRBJ2-5, with D hard to call. The CDR3 is made up of 14 amino acids. Germline CDR1 is SQVTM and CDR2 is ANQGSEA. V lost 3 bases and J 5 bases, leaving 16 bases between the germline ends. The CDR3 sequence: CSVEFGPIGETQYF. In nucleotides, the CDR3 is TGCAGCGTTGAGTTCGGACCCATTGGGGAGACCCAGTACTTC.

The chain recombines TRBV6-2 or TRBV6-3 with TRBJ2-5, with 9 bases fitting TRBD2. The CDR3 is made up of 15 amino acids. Germline trimming cut 6 bases from V and 3 bases from J; bases unmatched to any gene: 8. Germline V lookup: CDR1 MNHEY, CDR2 SVGEGT. The CDR3 reads CASSPLGGREETQYF. The CDR3 region has the DNA TGTGCCAGCAGCCCCCTCGGCGGGAGGGAAGAGACCCAGTACTTC.

The rearrangement joins TRBV18 to TRBJ2-3; 8 bases line up with TRBD2. With V trimmed by 3 bases and J by 0 bases, 5 bases remained unmatched. The germline V gene has CDR1 KGHSH and CDR2 LQKENI. The CDR3 has 16 residues. The CDR3 region is CASSPQQRESTDTQYF. In DNA, the CDR3 is TGTGCCAGCTCACCGCAGCAGCGGGAGAGCACAGATACGCAGTATTTT.

This clonotype was observed a handful of times. This rearrangement joins TRBV28 to TRBJ2-5; no reliable D call. Trimming pared 3 bases from V and 3 bases from J, leaving 14 bases between. The CDR3 extends over 15 amino acids. CDR1 MDHEN and CDR2 SYDVKM come from the germline V gene. The CDR3 sequence is CASSFPVYQEETQYF. In DNA form, the CDR3 reads TGTGCCAGCAGTTTTCCGGTCTATCAGGAAGAGACCCAGTACTTC. Full variable domain (missing parts from reference TRBV28 and TRBJ2-5): DVKVTQSSRYLVKRTGEKVFLECVQDMDHENMFWYRQDPGLGLRLIYFSYDVKMKEKGDIPEGYSVSREKKERFSLILESASTNQTSMYLCASSFPVYQEETQYFGPGTRLLVL.

The chain combines TRBV6-5 with TRBJ1-4, with TRBD1 as a possible D gene (5 bases). Deletions cut 6 bases from V and 0 bases from J, with 8 bases between. Germline V gene lookup returns CDR1 MNHEY and CDR2 SVGAGI. The CDR3 runs 14 residues. This CDR3 is CASRRGATNEKLFF. The CDR3, as DNA: TGTGCCAGCAGGAGGGGTGCAACTAATGAAAAACTGTTTTTT.

This clonotype was recorded a few times. The chain uses TRBV5-1 and TRBJ2-3; TRBD2 is a possible D gene (5 bases). V was pared by 4 bases and J by 2 bases, with 11 bases between. The CDR3 contains 14 residues. CDR1 and CDR2 from the germline V gene are SGHRS and YFSETQ. For the CDR3, the DNA is TGCGCCAGCAGCCCGACTAATCCCACAGATACGCAGTATTTT. Amino acids: CASSPTNPTDTQYF.

This chain links TRBV20-1 with TRBJ2-3; D possibly corresponds to TRBD2 (5 bases). The germline V gene encodes CDR1 DFQATT and CDR2 SNEGSKA (reference sequence). The CDR3 covers 15 residues. Trimming stripped 3 bases from V and 1 base from J, with 14 bases between. The CDR3 sequence: CSARAGSSGTDTQYF. The CDR3 DNA sequence: TGCAGTGCTAGGGCTGGGAGCTCTGGCACAGATACGCAGTATTTT.

The rearrangement links TRBV9 to TRBJ1-1; tentative D call: TRBD1 (6 bases). The CDR3 covers 14 residues. Germline CDR1 SGDLS, CDR2 YYNGEE. The V end was cut by 1 base, the J end by 5 bases, with 12 bases between. CDR3 bases: TGTGCCAGCAGCGTACAAGACAGGTTAACTGAAGCTTTCTTT. Amino acid sequence: CASSVQDRLTEAFF.

The chain carries TRBV20-1 and TRBJ2-5; 11 nucleotides line up with TRBD2. The end of the DNA aligns better with TRBJ2-7, so the J call may be wrong. This CDR3 comprises 15 residues. Germline V gene sequence: CDR1 DFQATT, CDR2 SNEGSKA (reference sequence). The CDR3, as DNA: TGCAGTGCTAGAGATCTGACTAGCGGGACCTACGAGCAGTACTTC. Protein sequence: CSARDLTSGTYEQYF.

V gene TRBV5-1 combines with J gene TRBJ2-5; D is ambiguous. V lost 0 bases to trimming and J lost 9 bases, with 15 bases between them. The CDR3 is 14 residues long. From germline, CDR1 is SGHRS and CDR2 YFSETQ. CDR3 amino acids: CASSLGVETAAQYF. CDR3 in DNA: TGCGCCAGCAGCTTGGGTGTTGAAACGGCGGCCCAGTACTTC.

This chain uses TRBV6-6 with TRBJ1-1; the D gene is possibly TRBD1 (6 bases). The CDR3 loop spans 14 amino acids. V lost 6 bases and J lost 1, with 12 bases in between. Germline V CDR1 and CDR2: MNHNY, SVGAGI (reference sequence). As DNA, the CDR3 is TGTGCCAGCAGGGCGGGACATTCGAACACTGAAGCTTTCTTT. Its translation: CASRAGHSNTEAFF.

This clonotype was recorded a few times. This chain links TRBV15 with TRBJ2-1; 7 positions match TRBD1. Looked up from germline, CDR1 is LNHNV and CDR2 is YYDKDF (reference sequence). The J segment lost 3 bases and the V segment lost 0 bases, leaving 8 bases of the junction unmatched. The length of the CDR3 is 17 residues. The CDR3 region has the DNA TGTGCCACCAGCAGAGATGAGGGACAGATTTACTACAATGAGCAGTTCTTC. As protein: CATSRDEGQIYYNEQFF.

The V and J genes are TRBV20-1 and TRBJ2-5; a weak D match, TRBD1 (6 bases). This CDR3 contains 13 residues. V was shortened by 3 bases and J by 3 bases, with 11 bases between the two germline ends. The germline CDR1 and CDR2 sequences are DFQATT and SNEGSKA (reference sequence). The CDR3 reads CSASRRDKETQYF. CDR3 coding DNA: TGCAGTGCTAGCCGCCGGGACAAAGAGACCCAGTACTTC.

About this clonotype itself: This sequence may be a read error, since a much larger clone differs from it by one base. The J gene is TRBJ2-5, the V gene TRBV7-9; D is possibly TRBD2 (5 bases). The DNA end lines up better with TRBJ2-1; the J call may be wrong. Germline V lookup: CDR1 SEHNR, CDR2 FQNEAQ (reference sequence). The CDR3 contains 14 residues. Written as DNA, the CDR3 is TGTGCCAGCAGCTCCCGGGCCGAAGCGGATGGGCAGTTCTTC. This sequence encodes CASSSRAEADGQFF.

The chain employs TRBV5-1 and TRBJ2-7; 9 positions agree with TRBD1. Germline CDR1 is SGHRS and CDR2 is YFSETQ. The CDR3 totals 13 residues. Trimming at V came to 0 bases and at J to 10 bases, leaving 5 bases not matched to a gene. DNA for the CDR3: TGCGCCAGCAGCTTGGCCCCGGGACAGGGCCAGTACTTC. Residues: CASSLAPGQGQYF.

In the case of this clonotype: Since the CDR3 does not end with the conserved phenylalanine or tryptophan, this likely comes from a read error. The chain carries TRBV7-3 and TRBJ2-1; possibly TRBD2 for D (6 bases). The germline CDR1 and CDR2 sequences are SGHTA and FQGTGA. CDR3 size: 13 residues. CDR3 bases: TGTGCCAGCAGCTTAGCGGGGTACAGTGAGCAGTTCTCC. This translates into CASSLAGYSEQFS.

This sequence joins TRBV29-1 and TRBJ2-3; D is uncertain. This CDR3 is 12 amino acids long. Trimming removed 3 bases from V and 6 bases from J, with 10 bases in between. CDR1 SQVTM and CDR2 ANQGSEA come from the germline V gene. Written as DNA, the CDR3 is TGCAGCGTTGACCCCAACGCGGATACGCAGTATTTT. The encoded protein is CSVDPNADTQYF.

The chain couples TRBV20-1 to TRBJ1-2; 7 positions match TRBD1. The CDR3 consists of 14 residues. Germline lookup yields CDR1 DFQATT and CDR2 SNEGSKA (reference sequence). V was pared by 3 bases and J by 4 bases, with 8 bases of the junction left unmatched. Written as DNA, the CDR3 is TGCAGTGCTAGTATCCGGGACAGACTCTATGGCTACACCTTC. As protein: CSASIRDRLYGYTF.

The chain couples TRBV4-3 to TRBJ1-6; TRBD1 is a possible D gene (5 bases). V lost 1 base to trimming and J lost 7 bases, with 14 bases between them. The CDR3 totals 16 residues. Germline V gene sequence: CDR1 LGHNA, CDR2 YSLEER. As DNA, the CDR3 is TGCGCCAGCAGCCAAGCGTGGGGCAATGAGAATTCACCCCTCCACTTT. This translates into CASSQAWGNENSPLHF.

This chain links TRBV6-1 with TRBJ1-3; no clear D gene. This CDR3 contains 15 residues. Trimming cost V 6 bases and J 0 bases, with 12 bases left between them. Germline lookup yields CDR1 MNHNS and CDR2 SASEGT. In nucleotides, the CDR3 is TGTGCCAGCAGGGGCAGTATTATCTCTGGAAACACCATATATTTT. It codes for CASRGSIISGNTIYF.

This clonotype was counted ten times or more. The chain combines TRBV4-1 with TRBJ1-6; 10 positions agree with TRBD1. Germline CDR1 and CDR2: MGHRA and YSYEKL. Unmatched junction bases numbered 9, after V lost 8 bases and J lost 8 bases. CDR3 length: 15 amino acids. CDR3: CASGASGTGDSPLHF. The CDR3 DNA sequence: TGCGCCAGCGGGGCTTCCGGGACAGGGGATTCACCCCTCCACTTT.

The chain uses TRBV6-1 and TRBJ1-2, with 7 bases that match TRBD1. The CDR3 contains 16 residues. Germline V CDR1 and CDR2: MNHNS, SASEGT. After removal of 4 bases from V and 8 bases from J, the junction contained 16 bases not matched to a gene. CDR3 protein: CASSALDRPGQPGYTF. In DNA form, the CDR3 reads TGTGCCAGCAGTGCCCTCGACCGACCGGGACAGCCCGGCTACACCTTC.